The entry that follows covers one T cell receptor (beta chain) sequence. The data stem from a study of blood T cell repertoires in COVID-19. Original analysis: By means of reference gene primer amplification, nucleated cell counts were estimated. TCRdb's table, derived via immunoSEQ multiplex PCR, lists solely in-frame clones and lacks some. Clonal size and the V and J genes are those of that table, whereas D and trimming came from the DNA. The sample contains 50,000 to 65,000 clones, more than 75% of which appear only once. This CDR3 spans 15 amino acids. The sequence was obtained from a human donor in a cohort sampled during active COVID-19. This chain links TRBV21-1 with TRBJ1-1. TRBV21-1 is listed as a pseudogene. Sequencing used peripheral blood. Here the CDR3 DNA reads TGTGCCAGCAGCAATGACTCGGGGGGAGGGACTGAAGCTTTCTTT. Amino acid sequence: CASSNDSGGGTEAFF.